The 13 T cell receptor beta chains presented below share a single source sample, sequenced in a study of T cells after posttransplantation cyclophosphamide. Assay: immunoSEQ multiplex PCR; the TCRdb copy retains only in-frame clones and omits some. The sample includes approximately 47,000 clones, 92% of them seen just once. Source material: PBMCs. The receptors derive from a woman between 45 and 60 years old in good health and a related stem cell transplant donor.

This clone has just a few counts. This chain connects TRBV9 to TRBJ1-4, with a tentative D call TRBD1 (6 bases). The CDR3 extends over 14 amino acids. CDR1 SGDLS and CDR2 YYNGEE come from the germline V gene. V lost 5 bases and J 4 bases, leaving 12 bases between the germline ends. The CDR3: CASSLDRSNEKLFF. The CDR3 nucleotides are TGTGCCAGCAGTTTAGACAGGAGTAATGAAAAACTGTTTTTT.

The rearrangement links TRBV5-1 to TRBJ2-3; TRBD1 agrees at 8 bases. Germline loops: CDR1 SGHRS, CDR2 YFSETQ. V lost 3 bases to trimming and J lost 0 bases; unmatched junction nucleotides: 6. This CDR3 is 16 amino acids long. As DNA, the CDR3 is TGCGCCAGCAGCTGGGGACAGGACTTTAGCACAGATACGCAGTATTTT. Its translation is CASSWGQDFSTDTQYF.

The rearrangement uses TRBV30 and TRBJ2-5, with D tentatively TRBD2 (7 bases). Germline CDR1 reads GTSNPN; CDR2 reads SVGIG (reference sequence). CDR3 length: 14 residues. V lost 0 bases, J lost 4 bases, and 12 bases lay in between. CDR3 coding DNA: TGTGCCTGGAGTGTAAAGGGGGGGGGAGAGACCCAGTACTTC. Its protein product is CAWSVKGGGETQYF.

The rearrangement links TRBV11-3 to TRBJ2-3; TRBD2 might be the D (6 bases). The V gene lost 5 bases and the J gene lost 0 bases, with 15 bases spanning the gap. The CDR3 spans 16 residues. The V gene's germline CDR1 is SGHNT and CDR2 YENEEA. The CDR3 DNA sequence: TGTGCCAGCAGCCCGACCTGGCGGGGAAGCACAGATACGCAGTATTTT. Its protein is CASSPTWRGSTDTQYF.

This sequence joins TRBV27 and TRBJ1-4; possibly TRBD1 for D (6 bases). This CDR3 is built from 15 residues. CDR1 and CDR2 (germline): MNHEY, SMNVEV (reference sequence). Trimming stripped 6 bases from V and 6 bases from J, with 17 bases between. DNA of the CDR3: TGTGCCAGCAGCTCCATGGGGGCGGGTGATGAAAAACTGTTTTTT. It specifies CASSSMGAGDEKLFF. The whole variable domain, filled in from reference TRBV27 and TRBJ1-4, reads EAQVTQNPRYLITVTGKKLTVTCSQNMNHEYMSWYRQDPGLGLRQIYYSMNVEVTDKGDVPEGYKVSRKEKRNFPLILESPSPNQTSLYFCASSSMGAGDEKLFFGSGTQLSVL.

This clone has just one count. The chain has TRBV6-1 and TRBJ2-7; no reliable D call. CDR1 and CDR2 from the germline V gene are MNHNS and SASEGT. Trimming stripped 0 bases from V and 9 bases from J, with 9 bases between. The CDR3 is 12 residues long. Here the CDR3 reads CASSEAGPVQYF. The CDR3 region has the DNA TGTGCCAGCAGTGAAGCTGGGCCCGTGCAGTACTTC.

The CDR3 coding sequence is TGTGCCAGCAAACCCGGACAGGGGGCGGTCAATGAGCAGTTCTTC. Translating gives CASKPGQGAVNEQFF. The chain is built from TRBV6-5 and TRBJ2-1, with TRBD1 identical over 11 bases. The CDR3 runs 15 residues. J lost 6 bases, V lost 7 bases, and 8 bases had no gene match. CDR1 is MNHEY and CDR2 is SVGAGI in the germline V gene.

The V gene is TRBV6-1, the J gene TRBJ1-3; TRBD1 is a possible D gene (5 bases). This CDR3 contains 13 residues. The V gene lost 10 bases and the J gene lost 3 bases, with 13 bases spanning the gap. The germline gives CDR1 MNHNS, CDR2 SASEGT. The CDR3 bases are TGTGCCACCAACGACGGGGGTGGAAACACCATATATTTT. Encoded protein: CATNDGGGNTIYF.

The chain employs TRBV7-3 and TRBJ2-7; 13 bases line up with TRBD2. V dropped 2 bases and J dropped 3; count of bases not matched to a gene: 1. Germline values: CDR1 SGHTA, CDR2 FQGTGA. This CDR3 comprises 15 residues. The DNA for the CDR3 is TGTGCCAGCAGCTTATGGACTAGCGGGAGCTACGAGCAGTACTTC. This gives the protein CASSLWTSGSYEQYF.

The J gene is TRBJ1-2, the V gene TRBV7-2; D ambiguous. Trimming took off 6 bases at V and 6 bases at J, with 11 bases between the two ends. Germline loops: CDR1 SGHTA, CDR2 FQGNSA. The CDR3 is 12 residues long. The CDR3: CASRREFNGYTF. Here the CDR3 DNA reads TGTGCCAGCAGGCGGGAGTTCAATGGCTACACCTTC. The full variable domain, its missing parts supplied by reference TRBV7-2 and TRBJ1-2, is GAGVSQSPSNKVTEKGKDVELRCDPISGHTALYWYRQSLGQGLEFLIYFQGNSAPDKSGLPSDRFSAERTGGSVSTLTIQRTQQEDSAVYLCASRREFNGYTFGSGTRLTVV.

The chain recombines TRBV5-1 with TRBJ1-5, with D perhaps TRBD1 (6 bases). The length of the CDR3 is 16 residues. Germline V CDR1 and CDR2: SGHRS, YFSETQ. V gave up 2 bases and J gave up 3 bases, with 15 bases separating them. The DNA of the CDR3 is TGCGCCAGCAGCTTACTCCTACAGGGCCCCAATCAGCCCCAGCATTTT. Its translation is CASSLLLQGPNQPQHF.

The chain is built from TRBV7-9 and TRBJ1-2; D gene unclear. The CDR3 runs to 14 residues. CDR1 SEHNR and CDR2 FQNEAQ come from the germline V gene (reference sequence). Trimming took 6 bases from V and 2 from J, leaving 13 bases between them. The CDR3 DNA reads TGTGCCAGCAGGGGTGCCGGGGAAAACTATGGCTACACCTTC. Its translation is CASRGAGENYGYTF.

The gene calls are TRBV11-2 and TRBJ2-3; perhaps TRBD1 as D (8 bases). The CDR3 totals 13 residues. Germline CDR1 is SGHAT and CDR2 is FQNNGV. Trimming shortened V by 7 bases and J by 6 bases, and 14 bases separated the two germline ends. The CDR3: CASNRGGTDTQYF. The CDR3 coding sequence is TGTGCCAGCAACAGGGGGGGAACCGATACGCAGTATTTT. Supplemented by reference TRBV11-2 and TRBJ2-3, the full variable domain reads EAGVAQSPRYKIIEKRQSVAFWCNPISGHATLYWYQQILGQGPKLLIQFQNNGVVDDSQLPKDRFSAERLKGVDSTLKIQPAKLEDSAVYLCASNRGGTDTQYFGPGTRLTVL.